These 10 T cell receptor beta chains share one sample of origin, sequenced in a study of cytomegalovirus exposure and HLA in healthy donors (dated by TCRdb to about 2017). The library was generated by the immunoSEQ multiplex PCR assay. A mixture of 60 forward primers for TCR Vbeta segments and 13 reverse primers for TCR Jbeta segments was used in the multiplex PCR. Drawn from immuneACCESS, this table holds only the in-frame rearrangements with V and J called that TCRdb kept. Clones are partly lost; checked studies trace under half to an unresolved V gene and leave the rest unexplained. The table kept for this sample lists around 84,000 clones. In total, the top ten clones hold about 4.6% of the sample. The sample consisted of PBMCs. These receptors came from a young man in good health and CMV-seronegative.

The chain uses TRBV27 and TRBJ1-4; D uncertain. Germline V lookup: CDR1 MNHEY, CDR2 SMNVEV (reference sequence). V lost 3 bases and J 5 bases, leaving 10 bases between the germline ends. The CDR3 loop spans 14 amino acids. CDR3 sequence reads: CASSFVGRNEKLFF. In DNA form, the CDR3 reads TGTGCCAGCAGTTTCGTGGGCCGCAATGAAAAACTGTTTTTT. The full variable domain, with the rest looked up from reference TRBV27 and TRBJ1-4, is EAQVTQNPRYLITVTGKKLTVTCSQNMNHEYMSWYRQDPGLGLRQIYYSMNVEVTDKGDVPEGYKVSRKEKRNFPLILESPSPNQTSLYFCASSFVGRNEKLFFGSGTQLSVL.

This chain uses TRBV18 with TRBJ1-1, with 7 nucleotides matching TRBD1. The CDR3 spans 14 residues. V was clipped by 3 bases and J by 4 bases; unmatched bases: 5. Germline-derived CDR1 and CDR2 are KGHSH and LQKENI. The CDR3 region is CASSPTGVGTEAFF. The CDR3, as DNA: TGTGCCAGCTCACCCACAGGGGTGGGCACTGAAGCTTTCTTT.

This chain links TRBV6-5 with TRBJ1-2; TRBD1 matches 7 bases. The trim removed 6 bases at V and 3 bases at J, leaving 7 bases unmatched. Germline loops: CDR1 MNHEY, CDR2 SVGAGI. This CDR3 contains 14 residues. The CDR3 DNA reads as TGTGCCAGCAGACGACAGGGTATTGACTATGGCTACACCTTC. Its translation: CASRRQGIDYGYTF.

This chain connects TRBV6-4 to TRBJ2-7; maybe TRBD1 (6 bases). The V gene lost 6 bases and the J gene lost 3 bases, with 12 bases spanning the gap. Germline V gene data show CDR1 as MRHNA and CDR2 as SNTAGT. CDR3 length: 13 residues. The CDR3 DNA reads TGTGCCAGCAGACCCCAACAGGGCTACGAGCAGTACTTC. Translating gives CASRPQQGYEQYF.

The chain recombines TRBV7-2 with TRBJ2-7, with D possibly TRBD2 on 7 matching bases. The CDR3 totals 16 residues. Germline loops: CDR1 SGHTA, CDR2 FQGNSA. V lost 4 bases and J lost 4, with 20 bases in between. CDR3 sequence: CASSYRGGGEGYEQYF. CDR3 nucleotide sequence: TGTGCCAGCAGCTATCGAGGGGGGGGAGAGGGGTACGAGCAGTACTTC. The complete variable domain, with remaining parts taken from reference TRBV7-2 and TRBJ2-7, reads GAGVSQSPSNKVTEKGKDVELRCDPISGHTALYWYRQSLGQGLEFLIYFQGNSAPDKSGLPSDRFSAERTGGSVSTLTIQRTQQEDSAVYLCASSYRGGGEGYEQYFGPGTRLTVT.

This chain connects TRBV18 to TRBJ1-4; TRBD1 might be the D (5 bases). The ends were cut back, 3 bases at V and 7 bases at J, with 18 bases in the middle. Germline lookup yields CDR1 KGHSH and CDR2 LQKENI. The CDR3 runs to 16 residues. CDR3 nucleotides: TGTGCCAGCTCACCTTACGTCCAAGGGGCCGGTGAAAAACTGTTTTTT. It encodes CASSPYVQGAGEKLFF. The variable domain in full, completed from reference TRBV18 and TRBJ1-4, reads NAGVMQNPRHLVRRRGQEARLRCSPMKGHSHVYWYRQLPEEGLKFMVYLQKENIIDESGMPKERFSAEFPKEGPSILRIQQVVRGDSAAYFCASSPYVQGAGEKLFFGSGTQLSVL.

This chain connects TRBV5-6 to TRBJ1-5; TRBD1 matches at 10 bases. The J segment lost 6 bases and the V segment lost 2 bases, leaving 2 bases of the junction unmatched. In germline, CDR1 is SGHDT, CDR2 YYEEEE. CDR3 length: 14 amino acids. CDR3 region: CASSLGTGVQPQHF. CDR3 nucleotides: TGTGCCAGCAGCTTAGGGACAGGGGTTCAGCCCCAGCATTTT.

The chain recombines TRBV5-1 with TRBJ2-2; D gene uncertain. Germline CDR1 reads SGHRS; CDR2 reads YFSETQ. CDR3 size: 15 residues. The V end was cut by 4 bases, the J end by 0 bases, with 10 bases between. CDR3 loop: CASSASASNTGELFF. The CDR3 nucleotides read TGCGCCAGCAGCGCGAGTGCCTCGAACACCGGGGAGCTGTTTTTT.

V and J are TRBV2 and TRBJ1-2; no firm D call. The CDR3 contains 13 residues. Germline loops: CDR1 SNHLY, CDR2 FYNNEI. V dropped 8 bases and J dropped 0 bases, with 10 bases sitting between them. CDR3 DNA sequence: TGTGCCAGCCGGGGTGGAGCTAACTATGGCTACACCTTC. Its translation is CASRGGANYGYTF.

The chain joins TRBV6-1 to TRBJ1-2; D remains unclear. Trimming shortened V by 1 base and J by 4 bases, and 13 bases separated the two germline ends. The CDR3 covers 15 residues. Germline lookup yields CDR1 MNHNS and CDR2 SASEGT. The CDR3 reads CASSEGGQFPYGYTF. The CDR3 coding sequence is TGTGCCAGCAGTGAAGGAGGGCAGTTCCCCTATGGCTACACCTTC.